This T cell receptor (beta chain) was sequenced for a study of neoadjuvant anti-PD-1 for oral cavity cancer. The method was immunoSEQ multiplex PCR; TCRdb's version includes in-frame clones alone and lacks a portion of them. The sample includes about 14,000 clones, approximately 71% of them seen just once. The receptor was derived from a person aged 40-85 years with oral cavity squamous cell carcinoma. The sample here was PBMCs, taken before nivolumab (anti-PD-1) treatment.

The CDR3 region has the DNA TGTGCCTCCTCTCGCGGGGGGGCCGGGGAGCTGTTTTTT. Protein product: CASSRGGAGELFF. The rearrangement uses TRBV25-1 and TRBJ2-2; TRBD2 matches at 9 bases. This CDR3 is built from 13 residues. Germline V lookup: CDR1 MGHDK, CDR2 SYGVNS. V gave up 11 bases and J gave up 6 bases; unmatched junction bases: 7.